Listed below are T cell receptor beta chains from one sample, sequenced in a study of a mutant IDH1 vaccine in newly diagnosed glioma. The protocol was immunoSEQ multiplex PCR, while the TCRdb copy is restricted to in-frame clones and leaves out a portion. The sample records about 42,000 clones, around 83% being singletons. No antigens are known for them. The sample here was PBMCs, taken from a glioma patient whose treatment included an IDH1 peptide vaccine. All receptors come from a woman aged 50 to 60 with glioma. Each CDR3 is given with its conserved first and last residue.

j_gene | v_gene | CDR3aa
TRBJ1-2 | TRBV30 | CAWSTWTGGGYTF
TRBJ2-6 | TRBV5-6 | CASSFNWISGANVLTF
TRBJ2-3 | TRBV5-4 | CASSPPPGTDTQYF
TRBJ2-7 | TRBV7-9 | CASSRAADYSYEQYF
TRBJ2-2 | TRBV29-1 | CSVGWSDTGELFF
TRBJ1-1 | TRBV10-3 | CAISEGPGRQGERWTEAFF
TRBJ1-1 | TRBV5-4 | CASSIRGPLNTEAFF
TRBJ2-3 | TRBV7-2 | CASSWQTDTQYF
TRBJ2-5 | TRBV9 | CASSVGDAGLAGVGETQYF
TRBJ2-7 | TRBV5-1 | CASSLGEYEQYF
TRBJ1-2 | TRBV30 | CAWSPLGAVYGYTF
TRBJ2-2 | TRBV11-1 | CASSFENGELFF
TRBJ1-5 | TRBV13 | CASSLRQKDQPQHF
TRBJ1-2 | TRBV4-1 | CASSQDPRDPHGYTF
TRBJ1-6 | TRBV5-7 | CASRPIPGDRGSSVSPLHF
TRBJ2-6 | TRBV19 | CASSMAIKGVLTF
TRBJ2-2 | TRBV7-7 | CASSLARGVGDTGELFF
TRBJ1-5 | TRBV30 | CAWSGGGNQPQHF
TRBJ1-2 | TRBV4-1 | CASSHHGQGIDYGYTF
TRBJ1-5 | TRBV6-5 | CASGRGAKDNQPQHF
TRBJ1-6 | TRBV10-1 | CASSESGLGALHF
TRBJ1-2 | TRBV6-5 | CASSRREDYGYTF
TRBJ1-6 | TRBV19 | CASSIAPRGRVNSPLHF
TRBJ2-5 | TRBV5-6 | CASSPRPGPQETQYF
TRBJ1-3 | TRBV13 | CASSFWETGNTIYF
TRBJ1-1 | TRBV5-1 | CASSPEDRKNTEAFF
TRBJ1-1 | TRBV28 | CASSLFKQGGAFF
TRBJ2-3 | TRBV30 | CAWTQGFTDTQYF
TRBJ2-7 | TRBV19 | CASSRDSLPYEQYF
TRBJ1-1 | TRBV5-1 | CASSLGGGRSNTEAFF
TRBJ2-5 | TRBV2 | CASSERSPGQGLWPQYF
TRBJ1-4 | TRBV25-1 | CASSNRERAREKLFF
TRBJ2-3 | TRBV5-1 | CASSLAGRGTDTQYF
TRBJ2-7 | TRBV5-1 | CASSLEISYEQYF
TRBJ2-7 | TRBV6-5 | CASSYRDPRRSYEQYF
TRBJ1-1 | TRBV5-1 | CASSGGPEAFF
TRBJ2-3 | TRBV4-1 | CASSQGSLAGLYTDTQYF
TRBJ2-1 | TRBV7-2 | CASSLRGTRHNEQFF
TRBJ1-5 | TRBV4-3 | CASSLARVRDQPQHF
TRBJ2-5 | TRBV30 | CAWSVRRGQETQYF
TRBJ2-5 | TRBV12-5 | CASGLGHQGTQYF
TRBJ2-7 | TRBV6-1 | CASRFGGSYEQYF
TRBJ1-1 | TRBV5-6 | CASRKTANTEAFF
TRBJ2-3 | TRBV19 | CASTGGTDTQYF
TRBJ2-1 | TRBV2 | CASRGLAVNEQFF
TRBJ2-6 | TRBV4-1 | CASSQGTGAYGPGANVLTF
TRBJ2-1 | TRBV5-6 | CASSYGTGAYNEQFF
TRBJ2-7 | TRBV29-1 | CSVVGRTGADEQYF
TRBJ2-3 | TRBV6-1 | CASSSSSTPTQYF